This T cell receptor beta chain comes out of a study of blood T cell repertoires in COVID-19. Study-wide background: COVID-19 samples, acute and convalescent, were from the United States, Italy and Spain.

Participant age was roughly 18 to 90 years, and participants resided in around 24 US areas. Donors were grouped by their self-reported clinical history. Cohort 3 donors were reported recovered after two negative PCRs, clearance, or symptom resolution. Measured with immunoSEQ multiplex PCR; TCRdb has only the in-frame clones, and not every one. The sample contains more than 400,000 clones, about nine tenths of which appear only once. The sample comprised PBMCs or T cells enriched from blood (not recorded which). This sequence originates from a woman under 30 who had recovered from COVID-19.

In DNA form, the CDR3 reads TGTGCCAGCAGCACTGGGGGCAGGGTGGGAACTGAAGCTTTCTTT. It encodes CASSTGGRVGTEAFF. The chain recombines TRBV11-1 with TRBJ1-1, with TRBD1 as a possible D gene (6 bases). V gave up 5 bases and J gave up 5 bases, with 18 bases separating them. Germline V CDR1 and CDR2: SGHAT, FQDESV (reference sequence). CDR3 length: 15 amino acids.